This is a list of T cell receptor beta chains from one sample in a study of T cell repertoires in cytomegalovirus infection. These TCRs' antigens remain unknown. TCRdb fed the reads into MiXCR, producing one record per CDR3 protein. The sample lists tens of thousands of distinct CDR3 sequences; more than 40% were seen once. The input for sequencing was CD8+ T cells from cultured PBMCs, taken from culture after CMV antigen stimulation. The receptors stem from a human donor in good health (CMV status not recorded). Some clones in this sample may be carry-over from other donors' samples. CDR3s include the opening cysteine and the closing phenylalanine or tryptophan. D genes are given only for firm matches. The listing skips clone size in some rows; elsewhere it reads once, few, many or a size class.

clone_size: NA
v_call: TRBV7-1
j_call: TRBJ1-6
d_call: NA
cdr3_aa: CASSHQQGDSPLHF
cdr3_nt: TGTGCCAGCAGCCATCAACAAGGGGATTCACCCCTCCACTTT

clone_size: NA
v_call: TRBV7-8
j_call: TRBJ2-5
d_call: NA
cdr3_aa: CASSPPLRGLETQYF
cdr3_nt: TGTGCCAGCAGCCCCCCCCTACGGGGGCTGGAGACCCAGTACTTC

clone_size: few
v_call: TRBV7-3
j_call: TRBJ1-2
d_call: TRBD1
cdr3_aa: CASGLQGPPTGYTF
cdr3_nt: TGTGCCAGCGGATTACAGGGGCCGCCGACGGGCTACACCTTC

clone_size: many
v_call: TRBV7-2
j_call: TRBJ2-1
d_call: TRBD1
cdr3_aa: CASSPGQGPYNEQFF
cdr3_nt: TGTGCCAGCAGCCCAGGACAGGGGCCCTACAATGAGCAGTTCTTC

clone_size: NA
v_call: TRBV27
j_call: TRBJ1-2
d_call: NA
cdr3_aa: CASRPQKTVEGYTF
cdr3_nt: TGTGCCAGCAGGCCCCAGAAGACGGTCGAGGGCTACACCTTC

clone_size: NA
v_call: TRBV20-1
j_call: TRBJ2-7
d_call: TRBD2
cdr3_aa: CSATDTGGEQYF
cdr3_nt: TGCAGTGCTACGGACACCGGGGGGGAGCAGTACTTC

clone_size: NA
v_call: TRBV7-2
j_call: TRBJ2-7
d_call: NA
cdr3_aa: CASSFASIYEQYF
cdr3_nt: TGTGCCAGCAGCTTTGCTAGCATATACGAGCAGTACTTC

clone_size: NA
v_call: TRBV6-1
j_call: TRBJ1-4
d_call: NA
cdr3_aa: CASSERDTGWEEKLFF
cdr3_nt: TGTGCCAGCAGTGAGAGGGATACAGGGTGGGAAGAAAAACTGTTTTTT

clone_size: NA
v_call: TRBV19
j_call: TRBJ1-1
d_call: NA
cdr3_aa: CASSIGRHTEAFF
cdr3_nt: TGTGCCAGTAGTATCGGGAGGCACACTGAAGCTTTCTTT

clone_size: few
v_call: TRBV7-3
j_call: TRBJ1-5
d_call: NA
cdr3_aa: CASSLWPGEPQHF
cdr3_nt: TGTGCCAGCAGCTTGTGGCCAGGGGAGCCCCAGCATTTT

clone_size: NA
v_call: TRBV28
j_call: TRBJ1-2
d_call: TRBD1
cdr3_aa: CASRVQGAKYGYTF
cdr3_nt: TGTGCCAGCAGGGTACAGGGGGCTAAGTATGGCTACACCTTC

clone_size: NA
v_call: TRBV5-4
j_call: TRBJ1-2
d_call: TRBD1
cdr3_aa: CASSRPGTGGYYGYTF
cdr3_nt: TGTGCCAGCAGCCGTCCCGGGACAGGGGGCTACTATGGCTACACCTTC

clone_size: few
v_call: TRBV6-5
j_call: TRBJ2-7
d_call: TRBD2
cdr3_aa: CASSPGGYYDEQYF
cdr3_nt: TGTGCCAGCAGTCCCGGGGGGTATTACGATGAGCAGTACTTC

clone_size: NA
v_call: TRBV12-3/TRBV12-4
j_call: TRBJ2-7
d_call: NA
cdr3_aa: CASSLPAYEQYF
cdr3_nt: TGTGCCAGCAGTCTCCCGGCCTACGAGCAGTACTTC

clone_size: NA
v_call: TRBV24-1
j_call: TRBJ2-3
d_call: TRBD2
cdr3_aa: CATSDLSGVGDTQYF
cdr3_nt: TGTGCCACCAGTGATCTCAGCGGGGTCGGAGATACGCAGTATTTT

clone_size: NA
v_call: TRBV7-3
j_call: TRBJ2-7
d_call: NA
cdr3_aa: CASSLTRTRGEQYF
cdr3_nt: TGTGCCAGCAGCTTAACGCGCACCCGGGGCGAGCAGTACTTC

clone_size: NA
v_call: TRBV14
j_call: TRBJ2-1
d_call: NA
cdr3_aa: CASSRWRDGSYNEQFF
cdr3_nt: TGTGCCAGCAGCCGCTGGCGGGACGGCTCCTACAATGAGCAGTTCTTC

clone_size: many
v_call: TRBV7-2
j_call: TRBJ1-1
d_call: TRBD1
cdr3_aa: CASSLVQGAGTEAFF
cdr3_nt: TGTGCCAGCAGCTTAGTTCAGGGGGCCGGTACTGAAGCTTTCTTT

clone_size: few
v_call: TRBV12-3/TRBV12-4
j_call: TRBJ2-7
d_call: TRBD2
cdr3_aa: CASSRPGGGLGEQYF
cdr3_nt: TGTGCCAGCAGTCGTCCGGGGGGGGGCCTCGGCGAGCAGTACTTC

clone_size: NA
v_call: TRBV29-1
j_call: TRBJ2-1
d_call: TRBD2
cdr3_aa: CSVGRDRGLAGYNEQFF
cdr3_nt: TGCAGCGTTGGCCGGGACAGGGGACTAGCGGGTTACAATGAGCAGTTCTTC

clone_size: NA
v_call: TRBV14
j_call: TRBJ1-2
d_call: TRBD1
cdr3_aa: CASSQGQGEGYTF
cdr3_nt: TGTGCCAGCAGCCAAGGACAGGGCGAGGGCTACACCTTC

clone_size: NA
v_call: TRBV29-1
j_call: TRBJ1-1
d_call: NA
cdr3_aa: CSSSGAGNTEAFF
cdr3_nt: TGCAGCTCCTCCGGGGCAGGGAACACTGAAGCTTTCTTT

clone_size: NA
v_call: TRBV27
j_call: TRBJ1-1
d_call: NA
cdr3_aa: CASFPGLRTEAFF
cdr3_nt: TGTGCCAGCTTCCCGGGCTTACGCACTGAAGCTTTCTTT

clone_size: few
v_call: TRBV28
j_call: TRBJ2-7
d_call: NA
cdr3_aa: CASSSPLAEASYEQYF
cdr3_nt: TGTGCCAGCAGTTCCCCACTGGCGGAAGCCTCCTACGAGCAGTACTTC

clone_size: once
v_call: TRBV9
j_call: TRBJ2-5
d_call: TRBD2
cdr3_aa: CASTRTSGSGVGETQYF
cdr3_nt: TGTGCCAGCACCCGGACTAGCGGGAGTGGGGTGGGAGAGACCCAGTACTTC

clone_size: few
v_call: TRBV7-2
j_call: TRBJ2-3
d_call: TRBD2
cdr3_aa: CASSPQREGSIDTQYF
cdr3_nt: TGTGCCAGCAGCCCCCAGCGGGAGGGTTCCATAGATACGCAGTATTTT

clone_size: many
v_call: TRBV7-8
j_call: TRBJ2-2
d_call: TRBD1
cdr3_aa: CASSSPDREGGELFF
cdr3_nt: TGTGCCAGCAGCTCCCCCGACAGGGAAGGCGGGGAGCTGTTTTTT

clone_size: NA
v_call: TRBV7-8
j_call: TRBJ1-2
d_call: NA
cdr3_aa: CASHHDSDYGYTF
cdr3_nt: TGTGCCAGCCACCATGACAGTGACTATGGCTACACCTTC

clone_size: few
v_call: TRBV7-9
j_call: TRBJ2-2
d_call: NA
cdr3_aa: CASSLAGTGELFF
cdr3_nt: TGTGCCAGCAGCTTAGCCGGAACCGGGGAGCTGTTTTTT

clone_size: NA
v_call: TRBV28
j_call: TRBJ2-1
d_call: TRBD1
cdr3_aa: CAISLRDRVNNEHFF
cdr3_nt: TGTGCCATCAGTTTAAGGGACAGGGTAAACAATGAGCACTTCTTC

clone_size: NA
v_call: TRBV28
j_call: TRBJ2-7
d_call: TRBD2
cdr3_aa: CASSLTSGIHEQYF
cdr3_nt: TGTGCCAGCAGCCTGACTAGCGGGATCCACGAGCAGTACTTC

clone_size: NA
v_call: TRBV28
j_call: TRBJ2-7
d_call: NA
cdr3_aa: CASNRELKYEQYF
cdr3_nt: TGTGCCAGCAACAGGGAATTGAAGTACGAGCAGTACTTC

clone_size: once
v_call: TRBV12-5
j_call: TRBJ1-5
d_call: NA
cdr3_aa: CASGLVIRQAYSNQPQHF
cdr3_nt: TGTGCTAGTGGTTTGGTCATTCGCCAGGCTTATAGCAATCAGCCCCAGCATTTT

clone_size: NA
v_call: TRBV12-5
j_call: TRBJ1-2
d_call: NA
cdr3_aa: CASGSAGAKNGYTF
cdr3_nt: TGTGCTAGTGGTTCCGCGGGAGCGAAAAATGGCTACACCTTC

clone_size: NA
v_call: TRBV7-8
j_call: TRBJ1-2
d_call: TRBD1
cdr3_aa: CASSLAPGQGNHGYTF
cdr3_nt: TGTGCCAGCAGCTTAGCCCCGGGACAGGGGAACCATGGCTACACCTTC

clone_size: many
v_call: TRBV7-8
j_call: TRBJ2-6
d_call: TRBD1
cdr3_aa: CASSSSGTGDANVLTF
cdr3_nt: TGTGCCAGCAGCTCCTCCGGGACAGGGGACGCCAACGTCCTGACTTTC

clone_size: few
v_call: TRBV19
j_call: TRBJ2-3
d_call: TRBD2
cdr3_aa: CASKAGLTDTQYF
cdr3_nt: TGTGCCAGTAAAGCGGGGCTCACAGATACGCAGTATTTT

clone_size: NA
v_call: TRBV5-1
j_call: TRBJ2-2
d_call: TRBD1
cdr3_aa: CASSITGGSTGELFF
cdr3_nt: TGCGCCAGCAGCATTACAGGGGGCAGCACCGGGGAGCTGTTTTTT

clone_size: NA
v_call: TRBV19
j_call: TRBJ2-7
d_call: TRBD1
cdr3_aa: CASMDRSSYEQYF
cdr3_nt: TGTGCCAGTATGGACAGGAGCTCCTACGAGCAGTACTTC

clone_size: NA
v_call: TRBV28
j_call: TRBJ2-7
d_call: NA
cdr3_aa: CASSPDDYEQYF
cdr3_nt: TGTGCCAGCAGTCCGGACGACTACGAGCAGTACTTC

clone_size: many
v_call: TRBV7-2
j_call: TRBJ2-7
d_call: TRBD2
cdr3_aa: CASSSQLAGETYEQYF
cdr3_nt: TGTGCCAGCAGCTCCCAACTAGCGGGAGAAACATACGAGCAGTACTTC

clone_size: once
v_call: TRBV27
j_call: TRBJ2-7
d_call: NA
cdr3_aa: CANSLSRGHMPYEQYF
cdr3_nt: TGTGCCAACAGTTTATCTCGGGGGCACATGCCCTACGAGCAGTACTTC

clone_size: NA
v_call: TRBV6-1
j_call: TRBJ1-1
d_call: NA
cdr3_aa: CASRTGVSTEAFF
cdr3_nt: TGTGCCAGCAGGACAGGTGTTTCCACTGAAGCTTTCTTT

clone_size: NA
v_call: TRBV6-1
j_call: TRBJ2-7
d_call: TRBD2
cdr3_aa: CASSPEGGTFYEQYF
cdr3_nt: TGTGCCAGCAGTCCTGAGGGAGGGACCTTCTACGAGCAGTACTTC

clone_size: NA
v_call: TRBV6-4
j_call: TRBJ2-3
d_call: TRBD2
cdr3_aa: CASSGTSGGTDTQYF
cdr3_nt: TGTGCCAGCAGTGGGACTAGCGGGGGCACAGATACGCAGTATTTT

clone_size: NA
v_call: TRBV2
j_call: TRBJ2-7
d_call: TRBD1
cdr3_aa: CATDGGFGTGDKDEQYF
cdr3_nt: TGTGCCACCGACGGGGGGTTTGGGACAGGGGACAAGGACGAGCAGTACTTC

clone_size: NA
v_call: TRBV5-6
j_call: TRBJ2-3
d_call: TRBD1
cdr3_aa: CASSLEYRGPDTDTQYF
cdr3_nt: TGTGCCAGCAGCTTGGAGTACAGGGGGCCGGACACAGATACGCAGTATTTT

clone_size: once
v_call: TRBV18
j_call: TRBJ2-7
d_call: NA
cdr3_aa: CASSPPEVTVTYEQYF
cdr3_nt: TGTGCCAGCTCACCACCGGAGGTGACAGTAACCTACGAGCAGTACTTC

clone_size: NA
v_call: TRBV6-5
j_call: TRBJ1-1
d_call: TRBD1
cdr3_aa: CASSDGGVGTGVFAFF
cdr3_nt: TGTGCCAGCAGTGACGGTGGGGTTGGGACAGGGGTGTTTGCTTTCTTT

clone_size: NA
v_call: TRBV5-1
j_call: TRBJ2-7
d_call: NA
cdr3_aa: CASSLDLTDRTYEQYF
cdr3_nt: TGCGCCAGCAGCTTGGATCTGACGGATCGTACCTACGAGCAGTACTTC

clone_size: NA
v_call: TRBV7-9
j_call: TRBJ2-1
d_call: NA
cdr3_aa: CASSPPGSKYNEQFF
cdr3_nt: TGTGCCAGCAGTCCTCCGGGATCCAAATACAATGAGCAGTTCTTC

clone_size: NA
v_call: TRBV12-3/TRBV12-4
j_call: TRBJ1-1
d_call: NA
cdr3_aa: CASSRQITEAFF
cdr3_nt: TGTGCCAGCAGTCGACAGATCACTGAAGCTTTCTTT

clone_size: NA
v_call: TRBV27
j_call: TRBJ2-3
d_call: NA
cdr3_aa: CASSFPGDTQYF
cdr3_nt: TGTGCCAGCAGCTTCCCTGGGGATACGCAGTATTTT

clone_size: few
v_call: TRBV19
j_call: TRBJ2-2
d_call: TRBD2
cdr3_aa: CASQRSGRVSGELFF
cdr3_nt: TGTGCCAGTCAACGTAGCGGGAGGGTTTCCGGGGAGCTGTTTTTT

clone_size: NA
v_call: TRBV15
j_call: TRBJ2-3
d_call: NA
cdr3_aa: CATSRARGATDTQYF
cdr3_nt: TGTGCCACCAGCAGAGCCCGGGGGGCCACAGATACGCAGTATTTT

clone_size: NA
v_call: TRBV7-3
j_call: TRBJ2-7
d_call: TRBD1
cdr3_aa: CASSLGQGREQYF
cdr3_nt: TGTGCCAGCAGCTTAGGACAGGGGCGCGAGCAGTACTTC

clone_size: NA
v_call: TRBV7-9
j_call: TRBJ2-7
d_call: NA
cdr3_aa: CASRTIQDEQYF
cdr3_nt: TGTGCCAGCAGGACGATCCAGGACGAGCAGTACTTC